These 24 T cell receptor beta chains share one sample of origin, sequenced in a study of OX40 agonist ivuxolimab in advanced cancers. Sequenced by immunoSEQ multiplex PCR; TCRdb stores in-frame clones only, minus some. Of under 65,000 clones in the sample, around four fifths are singletons; the top ten hold 2% to 2.5%. The sample consisted of CD4+ or CD8+ T cells sorted from blood, taken in a trial of the OX40 agonist ivuxolimab. These receptors originate from an adult with an advanced solid tumor such as melanoma, head and neck, liver or kidney cancer.

The rearrangement links TRBV11-2 to TRBJ2-5; 7 bases match TRBD1. This CDR3 spans 16 amino acids. Germline V gene data show CDR1 as SGHAT and CDR2 as FQNNGV. After removal of 7 bases from V and 1 base from J, the junction contained 12 bases not matched to a gene. The CDR3 region has the DNA TGTGCCAGCACCCCGCGACGGACAGGAGGCCAAGAGACCCAGTACTTC. Its protein is CASTPRRTGGQETQYF.

J is TRBJ1-6 and V is TRBV6-4; D remains unclear. The CDR3 runs 13 residues. V was trimmed by 8 bases and J by 9 bases, leaving 14 bases between them. Per germline, CDR1 MRHNA and CDR2 SNTAGT. This CDR3 is CASARAAGSPLHF. The CDR3 DNA sequence: TGTGCCAGCGCGCGGGCGGCGGGTTCACCCCTCCACTTT.

CDR3 sequence: CASSFTGRPDTQYF. The CDR3 DNA sequence: TGTGCCAGTAGTTTTACCGGGAGGCCAGATACGCAGTATTTT. V gene TRBV19 combines with J gene TRBJ2-3; 7 positions agree with TRBD2. V was pared by 5 bases and J by 4 bases, with 6 bases of the junction left unmatched. This CDR3 is built from 14 residues. Germline assignment: CDR1 LNHDA and CDR2 SQIVND (reference sequence). The whole variable domain, remainder taken from reference TRBV19 and TRBJ2-3, is DGGITQSPKYLFRKEGQNVTLSCEQNLNHDAMYWYRQDPGQGLRLIYYSQIVNDFQKGDIAEGYSVSREKKESFPLTVTSAQKNPTAFYLCASSFTGRPDTQYFGPGTRLTVL.

The J gene is TRBJ1-3, the V gene TRBV5-6; 7 bases align to TRBD1. Germline CDR1 SGHDT, CDR2 YYEEEE. CDR3 length equals 13 residues. V lost 3 bases and J lost 8; bases outside the gene matches: 5. CDR3 protein: CASSWSQGDTIYF. CDR3 DNA sequence: TGTGCCAGCAGCTGGAGCCAGGGGGACACCATATATTTT. Using reference TRBV5-6 and TRBJ1-3 for the parts outside the CDR3, the full variable domain is DAGVTQSPTHLIKTRGQQVTLRCSPKSGHDTVSWYQQALGQGPQFIFQYYEEEERQRGNFPDRFSGHQFPNYSSELNVNALLLGDSALYLCASSWSQGDTIYFGEGSWLTVV.

The chain combines TRBV7-6 with TRBJ1-2; D uncertain. This CDR3 comprises 15 residues. V was cut by 1 base and J by 6 bases, with 15 bases left in between. CDR1 and CDR2 from the germline V gene are SGHVS and FNYEAQ. CDR3 DNA: TGTGCCAGCAGCTTAGACATAGGCAGACATAATGGCTACACCTTC. Protein sequence: CASSLDIGRHNGYTF.

The gene calls are TRBV7-3 and TRBJ1-1, with D unresolved. Germline V gene sequence: CDR1 SGHTA, CDR2 FQGTGA. The CDR3 sequence is 13 residues long. Deletions cut 5 bases from V and 1 base from J, with 8 bases between. The CDR3 is CASSNGRNTEAFF. The CDR3 DNA reads as TGTGCCAGCAGCAACGGACGGAACACTGAAGCTTTCTTT.

This chain joins TRBV6-5 and TRBJ1-1; D gene uncertain. V was shortened by 5 bases and J by 2 bases, with 15 bases between the two germline ends. Germline loops: CDR1 MNHEY, CDR2 SVGAGI. The CDR3 length is 15 residues. Here the CDR3 DNA reads TGTGCCAGCAGTCACCCGACGGGCCCTAACACTGAAGCTTTCTTT. Its translation is CASSHPTGPNTEAFF.

The rearrangement uses TRBV6-1 and TRBJ1-2, with D maybe TRBD1 (5 bases). The V and J ends lost 2 bases and 2 bases respectively, with 15 bases between them. Germline CDR1 MNHNS, CDR2 SASEGT. This CDR3 has 16 residues. The DNA for the CDR3 is TGTGCCAGCAGTGAAAGGTCCGGGACGGTAAACTATGGCTACACCTTC. Translation: CASSERSGTVNYGYTF.

The CDR3 protein is CASSLITGYTEAFF. In nucleotides, the CDR3 is TGTGCCAGCAGCCTAATTACAGGGTACACTGAAGCTTTCTTT. The chain recombines TRBV11-2 with TRBJ1-1; D perhaps matches TRBD1 (6 bases). V gave up 5 bases and J gave up 3 bases, with 13 bases separating them. CDR3 size: 14 residues. Germline V lookup: CDR1 SGHAT, CDR2 FQNNGV.

J is TRBJ2-1 and V is TRBV6-5; 7 bases fit TRBD1. The CDR3 is made up of 14 amino acids. The V gene end was trimmed by 6 bases and the J gene end by 0 bases; junction bases not matched to a gene: 2. Looked up from germline, CDR1 is MNHEY and CDR2 is SVGAGI. In nucleotides, the CDR3 is TGTGCCAGCAGCCCAGGGGGCTCCTACAATGAGCAGTTCTTC. Translation: CASSPGGSYNEQFF.

This chain connects TRBV5-1 to TRBJ1-4, with 7 bases aligning to TRBD1. The CDR3 consists of 14 residues. After removal of 3 bases from V and 7 bases from J, the junction contained 6 bases not matched to a gene. Germline CDR1 SGHRS, CDR2 YFSETQ. The CDR3 nucleotides are TGCGCCAGCAGCTCACAGGGGAACGGTGAAAAACTGTTTTTT. Translating gives CASSSQGNGEKLFF.

V gene TRBV19 combines with J gene TRBJ2-5; D tentatively reads TRBD1 or TRBD2 (5 bases each). The CDR3 loop spans 15 amino acids. Trimming stripped 4 bases from V and 5 bases from J, with 17 bases between. The germline CDR1 and CDR2 sequences are LNHDA and SQIVND (reference sequence). The CDR3: CASSKLLQGRETQYF. CDR3 sequence (DNA): TGTGCCAGTAGTAAACTCCTCCAGGGACGCGAGACCCAGTACTTC.

This chain connects TRBV19 to TRBJ1-3, with D perhaps TRBD1 (6 bases). The CDR3 extends over 15 amino acids. Germline V gives CDR1 LNHDA, CDR2 SQIVND (reference sequence). V dropped 4 bases and J dropped 2 bases, with 12 bases sitting between them. The CDR3 loop reads CASSTHREAGNTIYF. In nucleotides, the CDR3 is TGTGCCAGTAGTACACACAGGGAAGCTGGAAACACCATATATTTT.

The V gene is TRBV7-6, the J gene TRBJ2-7, with a weak D call TRBD1 (6 bases). CDR3 length: 13 residues. The V and J ends lost 5 bases and 4 bases respectively, with 12 bases between them. In germline, CDR1 is SGHVS, CDR2 FNYEAQ. This chain's CDR3 is CASSSNRVYEQYF. CDR3 nucleotides: TGTGCCAGCAGCAGCAACAGGGTTTACGAGCAGTACTTC.

The chain employs TRBV30 and TRBJ1-2; 11 bases are shared with TRBD1. From germline, CDR1 is GTSNPN and CDR2 SVGIG (reference sequence). The CDR3 extends over 14 amino acids. Losses at the gene ends were 0 bases for V and 5 bases for J; bases not matched to a gene: 2. The CDR3 sequence: CAWSVDRGQYGYTF. CDR3 DNA sequence: TGTGCCTGGAGTGTGGACAGGGGGCAATATGGCTACACCTTC. Using reference TRBV30 and TRBJ1-2 for the parts outside the CDR3, the full variable domain is SQTIHQWPATLVQPVGSPLSLECTVEGTSNPNLYWYRQAAGRGLQLLFYSVGIGQISSEVPQNLSASRPQDRQFILSSKKLLLSDSGFYLCAWSVDRGQYGYTFGSGTRLTVV.

This chain connects TRBV5-7 to TRBJ2-1; possible D gene TRBD2, 6 bases. TRBV5-7 is known as an ORF, though its function is uncertain. CDR3 length: 17 amino acids. Between the trimmed V and J ends, which lost 7 bases and 4 bases, there was a span of 24 bases. The chain's CDR3 is CASRLLGIRDSYNEQFF. The CDR3 DNA follows: TGTGCCAGCCGACTTTTGGGGATACGGGACTCATACAATGAGCAGTTCTTC.

The genes are TRBV11-2 and TRBJ1-2; a possible D gene is TRBD1 (5 bases). This CDR3 region has 16 residues. Germline CDR1 SGHAT, CDR2 FQNNGV. V gave up 5 bases and J gave up 7 bases, with 23 bases separating them. The CDR3 DNA reads TGTGCCAGCAGCCGAATCCAACGGCGGGGGGAGAGTGGCTACACCTTC. It is translated as CASSRIQRRGESGYTF.

This clone was seen a single time. The genes are TRBV6-5 and TRBJ1-1; 7 bases align to TRBD1. With 7 bases clipped from V and 11 bases from J, the junction kept 7 bases outside the gene matches. Germline CDR1 MNHEY, CDR2 SVGAGI. The CDR3 runs to 11 residues. The CDR3: CASIQGNVAFF. DNA for the CDR3: TGTGCCAGCATACAGGGGAATGTTGCTTTCTTT.

The chain has TRBV11-2 and TRBJ2-7; TRBD1 matches at 7 bases. CDR3 length equals 15 residues. Germline loops: CDR1 SGHAT, CDR2 FQNNGV. V dropped 4 bases and J dropped 3; count of bases not matched to a gene: 9. Here the CDR3 DNA reads TGTGCCAGCAGCTACGCGACAGGGCTGGGCTACGAGCAGTACTTC. It codes for CASSYATGLGYEQYF.

The CDR3 protein is CASSLGRTGGTEAFF. For the CDR3, the DNA is TGTGCCAGCAGCTTAGGAAGGACAGGGGGCACTGAAGCTTTCTTT. This chain connects TRBV7-9 to TRBJ1-1, with TRBD1 matching over 10 bases. The V gene end was trimmed by 1 base and the J gene end by 4 bases; junction bases not matched to a gene: 3. Germline V gives CDR1 SEHNR, CDR2 FQNEAQ (reference sequence). The CDR3 runs to 15 residues.

This sequence joins TRBV5-1 and TRBJ1-6; D gene ambiguous. The germline CDR1 and CDR2 sequences are SGHRS and YFSETQ. V was shortened by 5 bases and J by 7 bases, with 13 bases between the two germline ends. This CDR3 is 14 amino acids long. The DNA for the CDR3 is TGCGCCAGCAGATCGACAAATTTGAATTCACCCCTCCACTTT. Protein sequence: CASRSTNLNSPLHF.

This clone appeared once. This rearrangement joins TRBV28 to TRBJ2-5; TRBD2 agrees at 13 bases. Germline-derived CDR1 and CDR2 are MDHEN and SYDVKM. V was clipped by 4 bases and J by 12 bases; unmatched bases: 14. The CDR3 covers 16 residues. This chain's CDR3 is CASSSLLAGGPVEEYF. The DNA of the CDR3 is TGTGCCAGCAGTTCTCTACTAGCGGGAGGGCCCGTGGAGGAGTACTTC.

This chain uses TRBV7-9 with TRBJ2-5; D is possibly TRBD1 or TRBD2 (7 bases each). The germline V gene encodes CDR1 SEHNR and CDR2 FQNEAQ (reference sequence). This CDR3 contains 16 residues. The V gene lost 2 bases and the J gene lost 4 bases, with 17 bases spanning the gap. CDR3 DNA: TGTGCCAGCAGCTTACTCGTCCCAGGGGGGGCAGAGACCCAGTACTTC. Protein: CASSLLVPGGAETQYF.

The gene calls are TRBV5-4 and TRBJ1-5; the D is unclear. CDR1 and CDR2 (germline): SGHNT, YYREEE (reference sequence). V dropped 1 base and J dropped 0 bases, with 8 bases sitting between them. The CDR3 loop spans 15 amino acids. The CDR3 loop is CASSLRAYSNQPQHF. The CDR3 DNA reads TGTGCCAGCAGCTTGCGGGCTTATAGCAATCAGCCCCAGCATTTT.